Sequencing of this TCR beta chain was carried out in a study of T-cell reconstitution after alpha-beta-depleted transplantation in children. Unique molecular identifiers were incorporated when the TCRbeta library was constructed. In TCRdb, the PCR reads were re-called with MiXCR into one record per CDR3 protein. Of around 340,000 distinct CDR3 sequences listed, roughly 14% are singletons. Germline CDR1 SGHVS, CDR2 FQNEAQ. This CDR3 has 15 amino acids. With V trimmed by 2 bases and J by 4 bases, 4 bases remained unmatched. The sample was PBMCs, taken from the stem cell graft. This TCR came from a human donor who donated a stem cell graft to a child with Fanconi anemia. V gene TRBV7-8 combines with J gene TRBJ2-2, with 7 positions matching TRBD1. This CDR3 is CASSLNRGVTGELFF. The CDR3 DNA reads as TGTGCCAGCAGCTTAAACAGGGGAGTCACCGGGGAGCTGTTTTTT.